The 10 T cell receptor beta chains listed next were all sequenced from one sample in a study of somatic mutations in cytotoxic T cells in rheumatoid arthritis. Repertoires were generated with immunoSEQ multiplex PCR, while TCRdb's copy carries only in-frame clones and drops some. The table has 15,000 to 20,000 clones, approximately 75% seen once. The sequenced sample consisted of CD8+ T cells sorted from blood. The receptor set was obtained from an adult with rheumatoid arthritis.

The chain joins TRBV5-1 to TRBJ2-1; perhaps D is TRBD1 or TRBD2 (5 bases each). Looked up from germline, CDR1 is SGHRS and CDR2 is YFSETQ. The CDR3 is 14 residues long. V was pared by 0 bases and J by 8 bases, with 12 bases between. The CDR3 reads CASSLGFREHEQFF. In DNA, the CDR3 is TGCGCCAGCAGCTTGGGGTTCAGGGAGCATGAGCAGTTCTTC.

This clone was observed once. The chain has TRBV5-1 and TRBJ1-1; D may be TRBD1 (5 bases). This CDR3 spans 15 amino acids. V lost 5 bases, J lost 0 bases, and 14 bases lay in between. Germline V gene lookup returns CDR1 SGHRS and CDR2 YFSETQ. CDR3: CASRARGLMNTEAFF. The CDR3 nucleotides are TGCGCCAGCAGGGCGAGGGGACTTATGAACACTGAAGCTTTCTTT.

This chain joins TRBV6-1 and TRBJ2-2, with TRBD1 identical over 7 bases. The CDR3 is 15 amino acids. V gave up 0 bases and J gave up 4 bases; unmatched junction bases: 2. Germline CDR1 MNHNS, CDR2 SASEGT. CDR3 residues: CASSEAAGGTGELFF. CDR3 coding DNA: TGTGCCAGCAGTGAAGCGGCAGGGGGCACCGGGGAGCTGTTTTTT.

V and J are TRBV28 and TRBJ1-1; D is ambiguous. The V gene's germline CDR1 is MDHEN and CDR2 SYDVKM. The length of the CDR3 is 14 residues. Trimming took off 6 bases at V and 2 bases at J, with 13 bases between the two ends. The CDR3 spells CASSIPRGNTEAFF. CDR3 nucleotides: TGTGCCAGCAGCATACCTCGCGGCAACACTGAAGCTTTCTTT.

The rearrangement joins TRBV28 to TRBJ2-5; tentatively, D is TRBD2 (6 bases). CDR1 MDHEN and CDR2 SYDVKM come from the germline V gene. Trimming removed 3 bases at V and 5 bases at J, with 16 bases between. This CDR3 spans 15 amino acids. CDR3 DNA: TGTGCCAGCAGTTTTGAGGGGCTAGCGCCGGAGACCCAGTACTTC. Translating it yields CASSFEGLAPETQYF.

The gene calls are TRBV20-1 and TRBJ2-1, with D possibly being TRBD1 (5 bases). V lost 6 bases and J 5 bases, leaving 8 bases between the germline ends. CDR1 and CDR2 (germline): DFQATT, SNEGSKA (reference sequence). This CDR3 comprises 11 residues. The CDR3 nucleotides read TGCAGTGCAGGGGCGAACAATGAGCAGTTCTTC. Translated, it gives CSAGANNEQFF.

The V call is TRBV4-1, the J call TRBJ1-5; D gene uncertain. The CDR3 extends over 15 amino acids. CDR1 is MGHRA, CDR2 YSYEKL, per germline. The V end was cut by 1 base, the J end by 0 bases, with 7 bases between. The CDR3 DNA sequence: TGCGCCAGCAGCCAAGGGACCCGTAGCAATCAGCCCCAGCATTTT. Amino acid sequence: CASSQGTRSNQPQHF.

This clone was counted only a few times. This sequence joins TRBV5-4 and TRBJ2-2, with D perhaps assigned TRBD1 or TRBD2 (5 bases each). The V gene's germline CDR1 is SGHNT and CDR2 YYREEE (reference sequence). The CDR3 has 14 amino acids. The V and J ends lost 0 bases and 6 bases respectively, with 9 bases between them. CDR3 coding DNA: TGTGCCAGCAGCTTGGAGAGGGACGCCGGGGAGCTGTTTTTT. Encoded protein: CASSLERDAGELFF. Together with reference TRBV5-4 and TRBJ2-2, the CDR3 gives the full variable domain: ETGVTQSPTHLIKTRGQQVTLRCSSQSGHNTVSWYQQALGQGPQFIFQYYREEENGRGNFPPRFSGLQFPNYSSELNVNALELDDSALYLCASSLERDAGELFFGEGSRLTVL.

The chain links TRBV27 to TRBJ1-5; TRBD1 is a possible D gene (5 bases). This CDR3 spans 13 amino acids. Germline assignment: CDR1 MNHEY and CDR2 SMNVEV (reference sequence). Trimming removed 4 bases at V and 3 bases at J, with 7 bases between. The CDR3 loop reads CASSWGVNQPQHF. The CDR3 DNA reads as TGTGCCAGCAGTTGGGGGGTCAATCAGCCCCAGCATTTT.

By sample fraction, this clone is medium-sized. The chain couples TRBV6-4 to TRBJ2-2; the D is unclear. The CDR3 runs 13 residues. CDR1 and CDR2 from the germline V gene are MRHNA and SNTAGT. Trimming took off 2 bases at V and 3 bases at J, with 4 bases between the two ends. In DNA, the CDR3 is TGTGCCAGCAGTGACAGGGACACCGGGGAGCTGTTTTTT. The encoded protein is CASSDRDTGELFF.